This is a list of T cell receptor beta chains from one sample in a study of blood T cell repertoires in COVID-19. Profiling relied on immunoSEQ multiplex PCR, and the TCRdb table lists in-frame clones only, not all of them. The table lists 250,000 to 300,000 clones, approximately 85% of them singletons. The sequenced sample consisted of peripheral blood. These receptors all stem from a man aged 45-60 years with active or convalescent COVID-19. CDR3s include the opening cysteine and the closing phenylalanine or tryptophan. The D gene is left open where the match is weak. Size is omitted from some rows. Given values are once, few, many or a class for expanded clones.

j_call clone_size v_call d_call cdr3_nt cdr3_aa
TRBJ2-3 NA TRBV30 NA TGTGCCTGGAATAGGGCGGGACTCTACACAGATACGCAGTATTTT CAWNRAGLYTDTQYF
TRBJ1-4 NA TRBV7-9 NA TGTGCCAGCAGCTTAGGGGTACAGTTTAATGAAAAACTGTTTTTT CASSLGVQFNEKLFF
TRBJ1-2 once TRBV28 NA TGTGCCAGCAGTTTATTTGGACAGACCTATGGCTACACCTTC CASSLFGQTYGYTF
TRBJ1-1 few TRBV6-5 NA TGTGCCAGCAGTTACGACAGGAAGAACACTGAAGCTTTCTTT CASSYDRKNTEAFF
TRBJ1-2 few TRBV7-8 NA TGTGCCAGCAGCTTGGGGCTACTCGAGAACTATGGCTACACCTTC CASSLGLLENYGYTF
TRBJ2-3 NA TRBV3-1/TRBV3-2 NA TGTGCCAGCAGCCAAGATTCGGGCACAGATACGCAGTATTTT CASSQDSGTDTQYF
TRBJ1-2 NA TRBV3-1/TRBV3-2 TRBD1 TGTGCCAGCAGCCAGGATCAGGGGGCTGGATATGGCTACACCTTC CASSQDQGAGYGYTF
TRBJ1-2 NA TRBV11-2 NA TGTGCCAGCAGCCCAAACACGGGAGGCTATGGCTACACCTTC CASSPNTGGYGYTF
TRBJ2-7 NA TRBV10-3 NA TGTGCCATCAGTGAGTCCGGGGGGCGGGGGTCCTACGAGCAGTACTTC CAISESGGRGSYEQYF
TRBJ2-1 NA TRBV6-5 NA TGTGCCAGCACTAGTTTCAATGAGCAGTTCTTC CASTSFNEQFF
TRBJ1-1 NA TRBV28 NA TGTGCCAGCAGTCCCATCACAGTGAACACTGAAGCTTTCTTT CASSPITVNTEAFF
TRBJ2-1 NA TRBV29-1 TRBD2 TGCAGCGTTGAAGTCACCGCCCACGAGACCATCGGGAGGGTAGGAGGAAATGAGCAGTTCTTC CSVEVTAHETIGRVGGNEQFF
TRBJ1-5 NA TRBV19 NA TGTGCCAGTAGCTCGGACAGCCTCAATCAGCCCCAGCATTTT CASSSDSLNQPQHF
TRBJ2-3 NA TRBV27 TRBD1 TGTGCCAGCAGTTCCCGGGACAGGGTTTACACAGATACGCAGTATTTT CASSSRDRVYTDTQYF
TRBJ2-1 NA TRBV7-9 TRBD2 TGTGCCAGCAGCCCACAGGCTAGCGGGAGGAATGAGCAGTTCTTC CASSPQASGRNEQFF
TRBJ2-1 NA TRBV2 TRBD2 TGTGCCAGCAGGGGTCGACTAGCGGGAGGCGTAGGGTCCTACAATGAGCAGTTCTTC CASRGRLAGGVGSYNEQFF
TRBJ2-7 once TRBV7-9 NA TGTGCCAGCAGCTTAGGTCCGGGGTCCTACGAGCAGTACTTC CASSLGPGSYEQYF
TRBJ1-1 NA TRBV3-1/TRBV3-2 NA TGTGCCAGCAGCCAATACGACAGGAACACTGAAGCTTTCTTT CASSQYDRNTEAFF
TRBJ2-1 once TRBV7-6 NA TGTGCCAGCAGCGGCCAGGACGGGAACAATGAGCAGTTCTTC CASSGQDGNNEQFF
TRBJ1-6 NA TRBV15 NA TGTGCCACCAGCAGAGATAAGGGGTACGGGTCACCCCTCCACTTT CATSRDKGYGSPLHF
TRBJ1-2 once TRBV7-3 TRBD1 TGTGCCAGCAGCATGGGACAGGCAAACGAGAACACCTTC CASSMGQANENTF